The clone carrying this T cell receptor (beta chain) has ten or more counts. Its antigen is currently unknown. The sample is drawn from a study of CD8 T cells in ankylosing spondylitis. Broader study findings: A TCR beta motif of eight or nine highly homologous variants seemed to mark ankylosing spondylitis blood. The clones that were linked to disease were reported to be significantly enriched in matched synovial fluid samples from ankylosing spondylitis patients. Within peripheral blood, clones linked to disease were CD8+ and relatively rare.

The CDR3 is 16 amino acids. Per germline, CDR1 LGHNA and CDR2 YSLEER. V lost 0 bases, J lost 0 bases, and 9 bases lay in between. It was by quantitative 5'-RACE with molecular barcodes that TCR beta libraries were made. TCRdb reprocessed the 5' RACE reads via MiXCR and lists one record per CDR3 protein. The table lists 150,000 or so distinct CDR3 sequences, 9.8% of them singletons. Sequences were obtained from blood, either unsorted or a sorted T cell fraction (not recorded which). The receptor comes from a female donor with ankylosing spondylitis or in good health (not recorded which). This chain connects TRBV4-3 to TRBJ1-3; D not resolved. The CDR3 coding sequence is TGCGCCAGCAGCCAAGACACAACTAGCTCTGGAAACACCATATATTTT. Amino acids: CASSQDTTSSGNTIYF.